What follows is one T cell receptor beta chain and its context. The antigen is unknown. This sample stems from a study of T cells expressing NK-cell markers. About the study: It was from sorted CD3+CD56+NKG2C+, CD3+CD56+NKG2C- and CD3+CD56-NKG2C+ T cells that TCR beta repertoires came.

TCRdb re-called the 5' RACE reads, yielding one record per CDR3 amino acid sequence without DNA. The sample totals under 500,000 distinct CDR3 sequences. Study results and limitations: For four donors, these clonotypes were likewise the leading ones in the CD3+CD56-NKG2C+ fraction.

Germline V gene sequence: CDR1 KGHSH, CDR2 LQKENI. The CDR3 is 13 residues long. The clonotype originates from a woman between 18 and 75 years old in good health. The V gene is TRBV18, the J gene TRBJ2-2. Sequencing was done on a sample of blood T cells: a sorted CD56 or NKG2C T cell subset, CD4+ or CD8+ T cells, or bulk PBMC T cells (not recorded which). The CDR3 spells CASSPSVSGELFF.